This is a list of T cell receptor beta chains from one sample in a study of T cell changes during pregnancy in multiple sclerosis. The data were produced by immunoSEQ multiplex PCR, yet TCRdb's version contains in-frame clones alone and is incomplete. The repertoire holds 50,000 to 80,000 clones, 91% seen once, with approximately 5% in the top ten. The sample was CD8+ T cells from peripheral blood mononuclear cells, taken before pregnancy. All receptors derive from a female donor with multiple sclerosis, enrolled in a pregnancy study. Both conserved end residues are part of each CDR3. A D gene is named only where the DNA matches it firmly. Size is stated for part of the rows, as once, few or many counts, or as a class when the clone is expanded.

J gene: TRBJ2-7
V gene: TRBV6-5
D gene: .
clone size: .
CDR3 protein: CASTGVDVYEQYF
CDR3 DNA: TGTGCCAGCACAGGGGTGGATGTTTACGAGCAGTACTTC

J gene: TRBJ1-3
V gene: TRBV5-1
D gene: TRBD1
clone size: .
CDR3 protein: CASSSGTEGNTIYF
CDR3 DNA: TGCGCCAGCAGCTCGGGGACAGAGGGAAACACCATATATTTT

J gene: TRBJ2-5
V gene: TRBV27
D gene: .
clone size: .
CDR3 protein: CASSFWGGSQETQYF
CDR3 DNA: TGTGCCAGCAGTTTTTGGGGCGGTTCGCAAGAGACCCAGTACTTC

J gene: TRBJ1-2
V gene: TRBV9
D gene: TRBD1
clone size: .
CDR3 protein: CASSGEGRGQGYGYTF
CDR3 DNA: TGTGCCAGCAGCGGAGAGGGAAGGGGGCAAGGCTATGGCTACACCTTC

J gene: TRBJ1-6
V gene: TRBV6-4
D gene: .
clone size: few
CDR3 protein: CASMKGRVVPPLHF
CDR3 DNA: TGTGCCAGCATGAAGGGGAGGGTAGTGCCACCCCTCCACTTT

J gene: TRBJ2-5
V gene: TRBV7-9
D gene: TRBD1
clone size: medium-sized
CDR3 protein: CASSSSGQGILAQYF
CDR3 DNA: TGTGCCAGCAGCTCTTCGGGACAGGGAATATTGGCCCAGTACTTC

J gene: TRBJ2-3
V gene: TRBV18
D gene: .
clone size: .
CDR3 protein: CASSPPESTDTQYF
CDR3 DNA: TGTGCCAGCTCACCACCGGAGAGCACAGATACGCAGTATTTT

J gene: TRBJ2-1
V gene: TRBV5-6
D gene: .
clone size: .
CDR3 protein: CASSLEGHKTGQFF
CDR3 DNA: TGTGCCAGCAGCTTGGAAGGGCACAAGACGGGACAGTTCTTC

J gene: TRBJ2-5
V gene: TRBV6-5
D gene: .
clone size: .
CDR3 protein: CASSRGETQYF
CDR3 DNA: TGTGCCAGCAGTAGAGGGGAGACCCAGTACTTC

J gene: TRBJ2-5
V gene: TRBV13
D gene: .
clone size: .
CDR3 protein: CASSLAGLLQETQYF
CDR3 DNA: TGTGCCAGCAGCTTAGCGGGACTCCTACAAGAGACCCAGTACTTC

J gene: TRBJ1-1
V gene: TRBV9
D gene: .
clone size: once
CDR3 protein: CASSVGAEAFF
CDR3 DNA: TGTGCCAGCAGCGTGGGGGCAGAAGCTTTCTTT

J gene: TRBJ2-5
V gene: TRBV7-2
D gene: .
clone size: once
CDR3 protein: CASSDGLQETQYF
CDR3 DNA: TGTGCCAGCAGCGACGGACTCCAAGAGACCCAGTACTTC

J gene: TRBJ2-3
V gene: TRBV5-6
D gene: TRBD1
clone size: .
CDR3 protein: CASRPRGQLADTQYF
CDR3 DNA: TGTGCCAGCCGACCTCGGGGACAGTTGGCAGATACGCAGTATTTT

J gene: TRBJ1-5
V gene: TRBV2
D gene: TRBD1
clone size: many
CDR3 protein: CASMVSGGPDQPQHF
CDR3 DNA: TGTGCCAGCATGGTCTCAGGGGGCCCTGATCAGCCCCAGCATTTT

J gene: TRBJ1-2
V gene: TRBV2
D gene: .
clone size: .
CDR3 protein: CASSGDGYTF
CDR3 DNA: TGTGCCAGCAGCGGAGATGGCTACACCTTC

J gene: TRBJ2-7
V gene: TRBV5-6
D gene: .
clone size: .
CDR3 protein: CASSFSGSDYEQYF
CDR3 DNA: TGTGCCAGCAGCTTTTCAGGCTCAGACTACGAGCAGTACTTC

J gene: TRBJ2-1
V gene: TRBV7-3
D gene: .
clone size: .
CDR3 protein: CASSLLEANEQFF
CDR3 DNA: TGTGCCAGCAGCTTACTCGAGGCGAATGAGCAGTTCTTC

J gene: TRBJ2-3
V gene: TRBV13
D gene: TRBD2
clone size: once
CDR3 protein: CASSLDVASGGDTQYF
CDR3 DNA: TGTGCCAGCAGCTTAGATGTGGCTAGCGGGGGAGATACGCAGTATTTT

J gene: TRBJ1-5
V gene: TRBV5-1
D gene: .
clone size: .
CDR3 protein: CASSSGQGNQPQHF
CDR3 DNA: TGCGCCAGCAGCTCGGGACAAGGCAATCAGCCCCAGCATTTT

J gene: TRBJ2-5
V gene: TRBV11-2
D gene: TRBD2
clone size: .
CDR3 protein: CASSISGGRVWETQYF
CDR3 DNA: TGTGCCAGCAGCATCAGCGGGGGTCGCGTCTGGGAGACCCAGTACTTC

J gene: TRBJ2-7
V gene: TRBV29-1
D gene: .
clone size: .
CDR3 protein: CSVEVRTPYEQYF
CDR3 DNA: TGCAGCGTTGAGGTGAGGACACCCTACGAGCAGTACTTC

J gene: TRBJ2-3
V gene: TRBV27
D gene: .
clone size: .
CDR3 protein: CASSRTGTDTQYF
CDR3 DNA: TGTGCCAGCAGTCGTACTGGCACAGATACGCAGTATTTT

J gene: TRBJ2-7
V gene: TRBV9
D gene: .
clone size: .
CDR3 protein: CASSVGGGGYEQYF
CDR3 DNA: TGTGCCAGCAGCGTAGGTGGGGGAGGTTACGAGCAGTACTTC

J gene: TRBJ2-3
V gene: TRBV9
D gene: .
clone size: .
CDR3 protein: CASSPTGGASTDTQYF
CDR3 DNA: TGTGCCAGCAGCCCTACGGGGGGCGCTAGCACAGATACGCAGTATTTT

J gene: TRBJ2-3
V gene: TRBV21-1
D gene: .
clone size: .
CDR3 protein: CASSPDVGGTGGGDTQYF
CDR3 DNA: TGTGCCAGCAGCCCGGATGTCGGTGGGACAGGGGGAGGAGATACGCAGTATTTT

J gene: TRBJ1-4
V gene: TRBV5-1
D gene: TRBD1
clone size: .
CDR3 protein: CASSPGTGTEKLFF
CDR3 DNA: TGCGCCAGCAGTCCCGGGACAGGGACCGAAAAACTGTTTTTT

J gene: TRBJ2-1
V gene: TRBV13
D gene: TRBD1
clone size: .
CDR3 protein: CASSLGGQVSNEQFF
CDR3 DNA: TGTGCCAGCAGCTTAGGCGGACAGGTGAGCAATGAGCAGTTCTTC

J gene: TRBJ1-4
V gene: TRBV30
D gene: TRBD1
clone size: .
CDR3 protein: CAWNRQGGEEKLFF
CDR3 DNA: TGTGCCTGGAATCGGCAGGGGGGAGAAGAAAAACTGTTTTTT

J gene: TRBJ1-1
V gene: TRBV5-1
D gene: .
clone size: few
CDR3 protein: CASSALNTEAFF
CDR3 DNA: TGCGCCAGCAGCGCGCTGAACACTGAAGCTTTCTTT

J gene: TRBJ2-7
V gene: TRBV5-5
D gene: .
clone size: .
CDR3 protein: CASSLQGVQQYF
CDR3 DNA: TGTGCCAGCAGCCTACAGGGCGTGCAGCAGTACTTC

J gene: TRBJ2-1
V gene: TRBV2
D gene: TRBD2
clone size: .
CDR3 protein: CASSRLAGGLYNEQFF
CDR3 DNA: TGTGCCAGCAGTCGACTAGCGGGGGGGCTCTACAATGAGCAGTTCTTC

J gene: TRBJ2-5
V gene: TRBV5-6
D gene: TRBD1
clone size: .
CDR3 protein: CASSVGGSLETQYF
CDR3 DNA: TGTGCCAGCAGCGTAGGGGGCTCGTTAGAGACCCAGTACTTC

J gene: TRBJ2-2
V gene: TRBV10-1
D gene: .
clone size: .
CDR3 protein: CASINRSTGELFF
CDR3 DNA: TGCGCCAGCATCAACAGGAGCACCGGGGAGCTGTTTTTT

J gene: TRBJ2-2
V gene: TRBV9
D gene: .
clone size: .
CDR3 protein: CASSFAGQGELFF
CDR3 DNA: TGCGCCAGCAGCTTTGCAGGGCAAGGGGAGCTGTTTTTT

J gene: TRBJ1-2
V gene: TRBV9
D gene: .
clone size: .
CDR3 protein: CASSAASSHYGYTF
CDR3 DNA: TGTGCCAGCAGCGCCGCCAGTTCCCACTATGGCTACACCTTC

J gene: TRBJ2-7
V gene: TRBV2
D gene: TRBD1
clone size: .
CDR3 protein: CASSEGTGSFGEYF
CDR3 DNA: TGTGCCAGCAGTGAAGGGACAGGGTCCTTTGGGGAGTACTTC

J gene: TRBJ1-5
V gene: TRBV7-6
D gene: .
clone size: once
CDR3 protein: CASSLGGGQPQHF
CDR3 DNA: TGTGCCAGCAGCTTAGGGGGGGGTCAGCCCCAGCATTTT